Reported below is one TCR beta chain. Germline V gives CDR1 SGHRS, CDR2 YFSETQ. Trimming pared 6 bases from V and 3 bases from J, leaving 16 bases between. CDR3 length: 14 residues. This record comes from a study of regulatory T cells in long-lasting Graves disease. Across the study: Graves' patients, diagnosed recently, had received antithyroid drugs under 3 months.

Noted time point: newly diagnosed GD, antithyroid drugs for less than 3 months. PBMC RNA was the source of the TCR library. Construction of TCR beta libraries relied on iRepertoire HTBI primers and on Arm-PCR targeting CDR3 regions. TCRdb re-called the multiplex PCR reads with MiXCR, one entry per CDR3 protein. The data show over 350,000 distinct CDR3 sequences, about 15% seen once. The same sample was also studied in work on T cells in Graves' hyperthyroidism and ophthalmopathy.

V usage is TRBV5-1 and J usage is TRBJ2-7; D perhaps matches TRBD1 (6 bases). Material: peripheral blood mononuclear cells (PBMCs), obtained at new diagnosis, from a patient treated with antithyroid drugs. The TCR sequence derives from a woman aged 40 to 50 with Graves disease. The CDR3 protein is CASNRDKEHYEQYF. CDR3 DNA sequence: TGCGCCAGCAACCGGGACAAGGAACACTACGAGCAGTACTTC.